This T cell receptor (beta chain) was recovered during a study of multiple sclerosis patients with progressive multifocal leukoencephalopathy. Stated time point: 12 to 13 months of natalizumab therapy. Samples T1 and T2 were drawn at 6 and 12 months of therapy, respectively. In regard to this clone: The antigen is unknown.

The study, taken as a whole, reports: In most PML patients, TRB repertoires appeared less diverse by entropy. Expanded clones at PML onset predated and persisted through natalizumab therapy.

Each PCR contained spiked synthetic TR CDR3 controls spanning every V-J pairing. The data were produced by immunoSEQ multiplex PCR, yet TCRdb's version contains in-frame clones alone and is incomplete. The repertoire holds under 30,000 clones, around 93% seen once, with over 2% in the top ten. The CDR3 has 16 amino acids. Germline assignment: CDR1 SGHNT and CDR2 YYREEE (reference sequence). V shed 3 bases and J shed 0 bases, with 14 bases lying between them. The sequence was collected from a man aged 25 to 45 with multiple sclerosis. The sample consisted of PBMCs, taken from a patient treated with natalizumab. The chain combines TRBV5-4 with TRBJ2-3; tentative D call: TRBD1 (6 bases). CDR3: CASSSPGQPSTDTQYF. CDR3 nucleotide sequence: TGTGCCAGCAGCTCCCCAGGACAGCCTAGCACAGATACGCAGTATTTT.